This TCR beta chain was sequenced for a study of post-analysis software for immune sequencing data. About the study: The patients showed relapsing-remitting, secondary progressive and progressive-relapsing multiple sclerosis courses. Findings and limits, study-wide: Same-batch samples co-clustered strongly by F measure. A few TRBV segments occurring more often in patients than controls included TRBV5-6, TRBV5-1 and TRBV20-1.

Trimming at V came to 0 bases and at J to 4 bases, leaving 11 bases not matched to a gene. Germline V CDR1 and CDR2: SGHVS, FQNEAQ. This CDR3 has 17 residues. Built from TCR beta cDNA, the libraries had unique molecular identifiers in them. T cells numbering about 0.95 to 10 million gave rise to roughly 0.5 million cDNA molecules. TCRdb independently ran MiXCR on the PCR reads; one entry per CDR3 protein. The data hold around 700,000 distinct CDR3 sequences, with approximately 59% observed a single time. Concerning this clonotype itself: As yet, its antigen is unknown.

Sequencing was done on a sample of blood. This receptor was taken from a girl aged 2 to 10 with multiple sclerosis. The genes are TRBV7-8 and TRBJ2-5; 7 bases are a match to TRBD1. The CDR3 DNA sequence: TGTGCCAGCAGCTTAGCCAAGGCAGGGGGAAGGCGAGAGACCCAGTACTTC. Translation: CASSLAKAGGRRETQYF.